This TCR beta chain emerged from a study of blood T cell repertoires in COVID-19. As for the study in general: T cells, B-cell-depleted T cells, or PBMCs provided the cDNA or gDNA that served as material.

Data came from immunoSEQ multiplex PCR; TCRdb stores just in-frame clones and leaves some out. This table holds about 120,000 clones, approximately 81% found once. The sequenced sample consisted of peripheral blood. The receptor's source is an elderly woman with acute or convalescent COVID-19.

The CDR3 loop is CASSPQNWGGYGYTF. Written as DNA, the CDR3 is TGTGCCAGCTCACCGCAAAACTGGGGCGGCTATGGCTACACCTTC. The chain joins TRBV18 to TRBJ1-2, with D tentatively TRBD1 (5 bases). Germline CDR1 is KGHSH and CDR2 is LQKENI. The CDR3 contains 15 residues. V was trimmed by 3 bases and J by 4 bases, leaving 15 bases between them.